Sequencing of this TCR beta chain was carried out in a study of blood T cell repertoires in COVID-19. About the study: The United States, Italy and Spain supplied acute and convalescent COVID-19 samples. Nucleic acid was either cDNA or gDNA, and it came from T cells, B-cell-depleted T cells, or PBMCs.

This CDR3 is built from 13 residues. The germline CDR1 and CDR2 sequences are MNHEY and SMNVEV (reference sequence). The V end was cut by 5 bases, the J end by 4 bases, with 11 bases between. The authors' processing: Estimates of nucleated cell counts were drawn from the amplification of reference gene primers. The method was immunoSEQ multiplex PCR; TCRdb's version includes in-frame clones alone and lacks a portion of them. Clone size and the V and J calls come from that table; the DNA yielded D and trimming. The sample records tens of thousands of clones, 82% being singletons. This chain uses TRBV27 with TRBJ1-2, with TRBD1 as a possible D gene (5 bases). Sequencing used peripheral blood. The sequence was obtained from a woman aged 60-70 years with acute or convalescent COVID-19. The CDR3 sequence is CASSRTGLYGYTF. CDR3 bases: TGTGCCAGCAGTCGTACAGGCCTCTATGGCTACACCTTC.